Listed below are T cell receptor beta chains from one sample, sequenced in a study of blood T cell repertoires in COVID-19. Here immunoSEQ multiplex PCR was the method, and the copy in TCRdb shows in-frame clones only, minus some. In the table there are about 230,000 clones, roughly 80% of which are singletons. Input material: peripheral blood. These receptors were collected from a woman at least 80 years old with acute or convalescent COVID-19. Both conserved end residues are trimmed from each CDR3. Fields, in order: V gene, D gene, CDR3 protein. The D gene is left open where the match is weak.

TRBV6-1 TRBD2 ASSEFRLAGVEEQF
TRBV7-2 NA ASSGLTGSYEQY
TRBV30 NA AGGTGNTGELF
TRBV2 NA ASSQTSPEQY
TRBV5-1 TRBD1 ASSFGTEETQY
TRBV6-2/TRBV6-3 NA ASSQSNSEQF
TRBV19 NA ASSMGRGKSQPQH
TRBV5-1 NA ASSGGSNQPQH
TRBV4-1 NA ASSQDSPYSNQPQH
TRBV2 TRBD1 ASTGTGHTGELF
TRBV19 TRBD1 ASTGTGSNTGELF
TRBV21-1 NA ASSKGQEPNYGYT
TRBV12-5 TRBD1 ASGVQGAVYNEQF
TRBV7-6 NA ASSFQGTDTQY
TRBV3-1/TRBV3-2 NA ASSPSSGGGTGELF
TRBV3-1/TRBV3-2 TRBD2 ASSRGAPRPGLAGGRKWNEQF
TRBV6-2/TRBV6-3 NA ASSRLSAGSTEQF
TRBV3-1/TRBV3-2 NA ASSQDGSAHEQF
TRBV14 TRBD1 ASSQDIGRTGAILYNEQF
TRBV11-2 NA ASSLGGGRSPLH
TRBV19 NA ASSSQTGLEAF
TRBV19 NA ASSIGGRLSNEQF
TRBV10-3 TRBD1 AISVGTEPNTEAF
TRBV19 TRBD1 ASSSWTGNSYEQY
TRBV23-1 NA ASSQFVPGLESSYEQY
TRBV27 TRBD2 ASSLRLAGFDEQF
TRBV7-9 TRBD1 ASSLGDRATIY
TRBV5-1 TRBD1 ASSPGTGGSEQY
TRBV28 NA ASTLDSPYNEQF
TRBV2 TRBD1 ASRWDRGGYNEQF
TRBV11-2 NA ASSLPGTPNTEAF
TRBV3-1/TRBV3-2 NA ASSQSPRQMNTEAF
TRBV3-1/TRBV3-2 NA ASSQVVYGYT
TRBV4-1 TRBD1 ASSHNILSTGNGPDTQY
TRBV3-1/TRBV3-2 TRBD1 ASSRQGAYEQY
TRBV5-1 NA ASSLSLASDTQY
TRBV6-5 TRBD1 ASSSGQGVEEQY
TRBV30 NA AWSLKGRTAYNQPQH
TRBV5-8 NA ASAPSTGQGTNYGYT
TRBV4-2 NA ASSHSVETQY
TRBV12-5 NA ASGLLVAGTDDTQY
TRBV13 TRBD2 ASRPSGLYEQY
TRBV11-2 NA ASSRTGQYNSPLH
TRBV6-5 NA ASSYEGRNGYT
TRBV25-1 NA ASSRSNNEQF
TRBV6-5 NA ASRRNTEAF
TRBV6-5 NA ASKPDSLRNYGYT
TRBV5-6 NA ASSGDINSPLH
TRBV3-1/TRBV3-2 TRBD2 ASSQRLAGGQAYEQY
TRBV2 NA ASNLEGISSYEQY
TRBV5-1 NA ASSLSEGVTEAF
TRBV11-2 TRBD1 ASSPGGHSPLH
TRBV7-9 TRBD2 ASRTGGPNGELF
TRBV4-1 NA ASSQPAGNGYT